These 27 T cell receptor beta chains originate from one sample sequenced in a study of vaccination and CD4 T cells after COVID-19. The treatment is: roughly 10-day PBMC culture with coronavirus spike peptide pools or control peptides (ViraFEST assay). Antigens of these TCRs are unknown. Cultured CD4+ T-cell DNA underwent Oncomine TCR Beta short-read sequencing. TCRdb reprocessed the PCR reads via MiXCR and lists one record per CDR3 protein. Here the sample spans 15,000 to 20,000 distinct CDR3 sequences, approximately 57% being singletons. Sequences were obtained from CD4+ T cells from blood, cultured in vitro. The receptors were sampled from a human donor who had recovered from COVID-19.

In this sample, this clonotype turned up a few times. The V call is TRBV4-1, the J call TRBJ2-7, with 7 bases lining up with TRBD2. Trimming cost V 4 bases and J 3 bases; bases outside gene matches: 12. The CDR3 sequence is 16 residues long. Germline V gene lookup returns CDR1 MGHRA and CDR2 YSYEKL. CDR3: CASSPRTSAYDYEQYF. In DNA, the CDR3 is TGCGCCAGCAGCCCAAGAACTAGCGCCTACGACTACGAGCAGTACTTC.

This clonotype was counted a single time. Sequence at one end of the junction differs from germline and may be a read error. The chain is built from TRBV7-3 and TRBJ2-2, with 14 bases identical to TRBD2. CDR3 size: 15 residues. Germline V CDR1 and CDR2: SGHTA, FQGTGA. In nucleotides, the CDR3 is TGTGCCTACAGGGGGACTAGCGGGAGAACCGGGGAGCTGTTTTTC. Translating gives CAYRGTSGRTGELFF.

This chain joins TRBV20-1 and TRBJ1-6; 7 bases are a match to TRBD1. Germline loops: CDR1 DFQATT, CDR2 SNEGSKA (reference sequence). The CDR3 sequence is 15 residues long. With V trimmed by 3 bases and J by 8 bases, 10 bases remained unmatched. In nucleotides, the CDR3 is TGCAGTGCTAGCAAGACAGGGAGAGGAGATTCACCCCTCCACTTT. This translates into CSASKTGRGDSPLHF.

The chain combines TRBV7-9 with TRBJ1-4; perhaps TRBD1 as D (5 bases). The length of the CDR3 is 14 residues. The V end lost 5 bases, the J end lost 5 bases, and 12 bases lay between the germline ends. CDR1 and CDR2 (germline): SEHNR, FQNEAQ (reference sequence). CDR3 loop: CASSPWGGNEKLFF. In DNA form, the CDR3 reads TGTGCCAGCAGCCCCTGGGGGGGGAATGAAAAACTGTTTTTT.

This chain links TRBV6-2 or TRBV6-3 with TRBJ1-1; a weak D match, TRBD1 (6 bases). Trimming stripped 7 bases from V and 4 bases from J, with 19 bases between. This CDR3 has 15 amino acids. Germline V gene sequence: CDR1 MNHEY, CDR2 SVGEGT. The CDR3 reads CASTHGGRAGTEAFF. The CDR3 nucleotides are TGTGCCAGCACCCACGGGGGCAGGGCAGGCACTGAAGCTTTCTTT.

This chain links TRBV7-9 with TRBJ2-7, with a tentative D call TRBD2 (6 bases). The germline gives CDR1 SEHNR, CDR2 FQNEAQ (reference sequence). CDR3 length equals 16 residues. V lost 1 base, J lost 0 bases, and 13 bases lay in between. The CDR3 DNA reads TGTGCCAGCAGCTTAGTAGGAGGGCGGAGCTCCTACGAGCAGTACTTC. Translation: CASSLVGGRSSYEQYF.

This sequence joins TRBV20-1 and TRBJ1-6, with 8 nucleotides matching TRBD1. V lost 6 bases and J lost 6; bases outside the gene matches: 13. Germline values: CDR1 DFQATT, CDR2 SNEGSKA (reference sequence). This CDR3 spans 16 amino acids. The CDR3 is CSATSSGTGFNSPLHF. CDR3 bases: TGCAGTGCGACATCGAGTGGGACAGGCTTTAATTCACCCCTCCACTTT.

This clonotype has more than one count but fewer than ten. The gene calls are TRBV7-2 and TRBJ2-2; 9 positions agree with TRBD2. The CDR3 is made up of 16 amino acids. From germline, CDR1 is SGHTA and CDR2 FQGNSA. The J segment lost 2 bases and the V segment lost 3 bases, leaving 4 bases of the junction unmatched. CDR3 DNA: TGTGCCAGCAGCTTTGCGGGAGGGCCTAACACCGGGGAGCTGTTTTTT. Its translation: CASSFAGGPNTGELFF. Full variable domain (missing parts from reference TRBV7-2 and TRBJ2-2): GAGVSQSPSNKVTEKGKDVELRCDPISGHTALYWYRQSLGQGLEFLIYFQGNSAPDKSGLPSDRFSAERTGGSVSTLTIQRTQQEDSAVYLCASSFAGGPNTGELFFGEGSRLTVL.

J is TRBJ1-3 and V is TRBV7-2, with D unresolved. The V end was cut by 3 bases, the J end by 5 bases, with 5 bases between. Looked up from germline, CDR1 is SGHTA and CDR2 is FQGNSA. The length of the CDR3 is 12 residues. The DNA for the CDR3 is TGTGCCAGCAGCTTGAACAGAAACACCATATATTTT. Residues: CASSLNRNTIYF. The full variable domain, completed using reference TRBV7-2 and TRBJ1-3, is GAGVSQSPSNKVTEKGKDVELRCDPISGHTALYWYRQSLGQGLEFLIYFQGNSAPDKSGLPSDRFSAERTGGSVSTLTIQRTQQEDSAVYLCASSLNRNTIYFGEGSWLTVV.

The genes are TRBV20-1 and TRBJ1-5; TRBD1 is a possible D gene (5 bases). Trimming cost V 2 bases and J 0 bases, with 11 bases left between them. This CDR3 contains 15 residues. Per the germline V gene, CDR1 is DFQATT and CDR2 is SNEGSKA (reference sequence). In nucleotides, the CDR3 is TGCAGTGCTAGACGACAGCCGGGTAGCAATCAGCCCCAGCATTTT. Its protein is CSARRQPGSNQPQHF.

The chain is built from TRBV10-1 and TRBJ1-2; D call uncertain. The germline V and J ends were trimmed by 6 bases and 5 bases, with 13 bases remaining between them. Per the germline V gene, CDR1 is WNHNN and CDR2 is SYGVQD (reference sequence). This CDR3 is built from 13 residues. The CDR3 region is CASSATATYGYTF. CDR3 bases: TGCGCCAGCAGCGCCACGGCCACTTATGGCTACACCTTC.

V and J are TRBV28 and TRBJ1-2; D ambiguous. Germline CDR1 and CDR2: MDHEN and SYDVKM. V was cut by 5 bases and J by 4 bases, with 17 bases left in between. There are 15 residues in the CDR3. CDR3: CASSPGILNSYGYTF. CDR3 nucleotides: TGTGCCAGCAGTCCCGGGATCCTAAATTCCTATGGCTACACCTTC.

A few counts support this clonotype. CDR3: CSAREGAGQPQHF. The DNA for the CDR3 is TGCAGTGCTAGAGAGGGGGCGGGTCAGCCCCAGCATTTT. The chain employs TRBV20-1 and TRBJ1-5, with D perhaps matching TRBD1 (6 bases). Germline-derived CDR1 and CDR2 are DFQATT and SNEGSKA (reference sequence). The CDR3 runs to 13 residues. The V gene lost 0 bases and the J gene lost 6 bases, with 9 bases spanning the gap.

This clonotype was observed a handful of times. The chain recombines TRBV28 with TRBJ1-2; D is perhaps TRBD1 (5 bases). The CDR3 sequence is 16 residues long. Trimming shortened V by 6 bases and J by 3 bases, and 20 bases separated the two germline ends. CDR1 is MDHEN, CDR2 SYDVKM, per germline. The DNA for the CDR3 is TGTGCCAGCAGGTCTCCCCGGGACGGGAGATACTATGGCTACACCTTC. As protein: CASRSPRDGRYYGYTF.

This sequence joins TRBV30 and TRBJ1-5; D unresolved. V was cut by 2 bases and J by 7 bases, with 12 bases left in between. The CDR3 runs 13 residues. The germline V gene has CDR1 GTSNPN and CDR2 SVGIG (reference sequence). The CDR3, as DNA: TGTGCCTGGAGTCGGGCGGGTGACCAGCCCCAGCATTTT. Translated: CAWSRAGDQPQHF. Looking up the rest from reference TRBV30 and TRBJ1-5 gives the full variable domain: SQTIHQWPATLVQPVGSPLSLECTVEGTSNPNLYWYRQAAGRGLQLLFYSVGIGQISSEVPQNLSASRPQDRQFILSSKKLLLSDSGFYLCAWSRAGDQPQHFGDGTRLSIL.

This rearrangement joins TRBV18 to TRBJ1-2, with D perhaps TRBD1 (5 bases). V lost 0 bases, J lost 8 bases, and 13 bases lay in between. Germline V gene lookup returns CDR1 KGHSH and CDR2 LQKENI. This CDR3 is 14 amino acids long. CDR3 bases: TGTGCCAGCTCACCACCGGGGACCCCGGCGGGCTACACCTTC. Amino acids: CASSPPGTPAGYTF.

This clonotype has a handful of counts. The gene calls are TRBV6-4 and TRBJ1-1, with D maybe TRBD1 (6 bases). Germline V lookup: CDR1 MRHNA, CDR2 SNTAGT. The V end lost 6 bases, the J end lost 4 bases, and 15 bases lay between the germline ends. The CDR3 is 14 amino acids. In DNA, the CDR3 is TGTGCCAGCAGGAGTTCAGGGGCGGCCACTGAAGCTTTCTTT. This sequence encodes CASRSSGAATEAFF.

This sequence joins TRBV7-6 and TRBJ1-5, with 11 bases aligning to TRBD1. V shed 8 bases, J shed 5 bases, and the junction held 2 bases outside the gene matches. The CDR3 covers 13 residues. In germline, CDR1 is SGHVS, CDR2 FNYEAQ. CDR3 amino acids: CASGQGADQPQHF. The CDR3 DNA reads as TGTGCCAGCGGACAGGGGGCTGATCAGCCCCAGCATTTT.

The V and J genes are TRBV24-1 and TRBJ2-5; no clear D gene. Trimming cost V 5 bases and J 5 bases, with 11 bases left between them. Germline V gene sequence: CDR1 KGHDR, CDR2 SFDVKD. The CDR3 contains 13 residues. CDR3 residues: CATSGPDGETQYF. DNA for the CDR3: TGTGCCACCAGTGGACCCGATGGGGAGACCCAGTACTTC.

This chain connects TRBV27 to TRBJ1-2, with TRBD1 identical over 8 bases. The CDR3 is 15 amino acids. The germline gives CDR1 MNHEY, CDR2 SMNVEV (reference sequence). Unmatched junction bases numbered 9, after V lost 5 bases and J lost 4 bases. CDR3 DNA: TGTGCCAGCAGTCCACGCTCGGACAGGGTCTATGGCTACACCTTC. This encodes CASSPRSDRVYGYTF.

V gene TRBV20-1 combines with J gene TRBJ2-5; 9 nucleotides align to TRBD1. The CDR3 loop spans 16 amino acids. The junction had 7 bases not matched to a gene; V was cut back by 0 bases and J by 2 bases. Germline V gene lookup returns CDR1 DFQATT and CDR2 SNEGSKA (reference sequence). The CDR3 sequence: CSARDTGQGSQETQYF. CDR3 in DNA: TGCAGTGCTAGAGATACAGGACAGGGGAGTCAAGAGACCCAGTACTTC.

This chain connects TRBV5-1 to TRBJ1-5, with 8 bases fitting TRBD1. The germline gives CDR1 SGHRS, CDR2 YFSETQ. V was clipped by 4 bases and J by 6 bases; unmatched bases: 9. This CDR3 contains 15 residues. CDR3 protein: CASSDGQGMGQPQHF. The CDR3 DNA is TGCGCCAGCAGCGACGGACAGGGAATGGGTCAGCCCCAGCATTTT.

This clonotype was detected only a few times. The rearrangement links TRBV2 to TRBJ2-3, with 7 positions matching TRBD1. After removal of 2 bases from V and 6 bases from J, the junction contained 14 bases not matched to a gene. Germline V gene data show CDR1 as SNHLY and CDR2 as FYNNEI. The CDR3 runs to 17 residues. The CDR3 coding sequence is TGTGCCAGCAGTGAATCAGAACTTATACAGGGGTTGGATACGCAGTATTTT. Protein: CASSESELIQGLDTQYF.

The chain combines TRBV6-2 or TRBV6-3 with TRBJ2-5; TRBD1 is a possible D gene (6 bases). Germline CDR1 is MNHEY and CDR2 is SVGEGT. Trimming removed 0 bases from V and 1 base from J, with 15 bases in between. The CDR3 contains 17 residues. Here the CDR3 DNA reads TGTGCCAGCAGTTACTCCATGGGCAGGGGCTCCCAAGAGACCCAGTACTTC. This gives the protein CASSYSMGRGSQETQYF.

This chain joins TRBV4-3 and TRBJ2-1; D possibly corresponds to TRBD1 (5 bases). V lost 4 bases and J 0 bases, leaving 10 bases between the germline ends. The germline V gene encodes CDR1 LGHNA and CDR2 YSLEER. This CDR3 is built from 15 residues. The CDR3 DNA is TGCGCCAGCAGCCCCGACAGCAGCTCCTACAATGAGCAGTTCTTC. This sequence encodes CASSPDSSSYNEQFF.

This clonotype was seen a few times. A read error may account for a junction end that differs from germline. This chain uses TRBV20-1 with TRBJ2-5; D uncertain. Germline V gene lookup returns CDR1 DFQATT and CDR2 SNEGSKA (reference sequence). This CDR3 region has 13 residues. CDR3: CSARGQKGETQYF. CDR3 nucleotides: TGCAGTGCGAGAGGCCAGAAAGGAGAGACCCAGTACTTC.

The V gene is TRBV2, the J gene TRBJ2-1; 8 bases are a match to TRBD2. V lost 8 bases, J lost 1 base, and 4 bases stayed unmatched. Germline values: CDR1 SNHLY, CDR2 FYNNEI. The CDR3 is 14 residues long. The CDR3 is CASVAGLSYNEQFF. DNA for the CDR3: TGTGCCAGCGTAGCGGGACTTTCCTACAATGAGCAGTTCTTC.